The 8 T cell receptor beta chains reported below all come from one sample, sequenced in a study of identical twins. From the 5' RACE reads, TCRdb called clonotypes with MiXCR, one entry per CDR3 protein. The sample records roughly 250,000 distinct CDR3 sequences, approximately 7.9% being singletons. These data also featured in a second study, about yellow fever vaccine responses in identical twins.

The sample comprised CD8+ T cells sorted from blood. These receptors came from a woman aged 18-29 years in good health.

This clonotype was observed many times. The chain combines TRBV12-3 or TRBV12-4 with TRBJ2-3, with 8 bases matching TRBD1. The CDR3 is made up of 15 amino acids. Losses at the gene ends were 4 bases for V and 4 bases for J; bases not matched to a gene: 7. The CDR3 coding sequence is TGTGCCAGCAGTTCCCCGGACAGGGAGGCAGATACGCAGTATTTT. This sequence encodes CASSSPDREADTQYF.

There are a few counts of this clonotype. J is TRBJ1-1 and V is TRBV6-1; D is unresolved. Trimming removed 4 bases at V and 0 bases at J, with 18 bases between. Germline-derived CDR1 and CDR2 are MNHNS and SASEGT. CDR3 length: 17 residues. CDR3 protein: CASSALSFAAMNTEAFF. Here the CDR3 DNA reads TGTGCCAGCAGTGCCTTGAGTTTCGCAGCCATGAACACTGAAGCTTTCTTT.

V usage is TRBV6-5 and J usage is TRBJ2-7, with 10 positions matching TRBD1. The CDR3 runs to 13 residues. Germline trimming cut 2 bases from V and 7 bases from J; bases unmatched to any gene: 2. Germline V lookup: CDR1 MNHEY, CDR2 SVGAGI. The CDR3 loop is CASSYGQGGEQYV. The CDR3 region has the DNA TGTGCCAGCAGTTACGGACAGGGGGGAGAGCAGTACGTC.

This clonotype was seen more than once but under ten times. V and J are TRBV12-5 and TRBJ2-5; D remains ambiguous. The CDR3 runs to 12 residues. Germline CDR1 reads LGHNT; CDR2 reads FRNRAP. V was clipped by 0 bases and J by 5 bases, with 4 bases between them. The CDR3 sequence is CASGLVLETQYF. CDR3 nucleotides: TGTGCTAGTGGTTTGGTATTGGAGACCCAGTACTTC. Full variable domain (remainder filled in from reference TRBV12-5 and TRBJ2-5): DARVTQTPRHKVTEMGQEVTMRCQPILGHNTVFWYRQTMMQGLELLAYFRNRAPLDDSGMPKDRFSAEMPDATLATLKIQPSEPRDSAVYFCASGLVLETQYFGPGTRLLVL.

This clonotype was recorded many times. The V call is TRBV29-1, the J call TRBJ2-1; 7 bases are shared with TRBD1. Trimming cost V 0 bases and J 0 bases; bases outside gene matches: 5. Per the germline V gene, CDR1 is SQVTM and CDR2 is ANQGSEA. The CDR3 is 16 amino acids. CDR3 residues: CSVEDLGTASYNEQFF. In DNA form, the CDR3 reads TGCAGCGTTGAAGACTTAGGGACAGCCTCCTACAATGAGCAGTTCTTC.

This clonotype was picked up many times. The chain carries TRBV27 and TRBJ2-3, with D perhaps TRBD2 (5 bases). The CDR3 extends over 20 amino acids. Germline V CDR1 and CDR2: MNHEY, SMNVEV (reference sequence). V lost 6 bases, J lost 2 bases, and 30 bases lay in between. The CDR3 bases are TGTGCCAGCAGCCCGTTGGGAGCGCGAGAACTCTCTACCACCACAGATACGCAGTATTTT. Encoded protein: CASSPLGARELSTTTDTQYF.

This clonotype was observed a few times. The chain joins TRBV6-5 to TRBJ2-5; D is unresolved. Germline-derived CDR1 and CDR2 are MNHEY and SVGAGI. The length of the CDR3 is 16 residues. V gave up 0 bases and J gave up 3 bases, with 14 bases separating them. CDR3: CASSYSNVGREETQYF. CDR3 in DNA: TGTGCCAGCAGTTACTCGAACGTTGGCAGAGAAGAGACCCAGTACTTC.

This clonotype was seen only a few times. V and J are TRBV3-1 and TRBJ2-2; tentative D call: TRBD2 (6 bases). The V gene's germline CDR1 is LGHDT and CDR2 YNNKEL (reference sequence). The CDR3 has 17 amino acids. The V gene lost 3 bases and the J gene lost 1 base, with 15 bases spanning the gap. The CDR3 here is CASSQMGLPLNTGELFF. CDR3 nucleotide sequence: TGTGCCAGCAGCCAGATGGGACTCCCCCTGAACACCGGGGAGCTGTTTTTT.